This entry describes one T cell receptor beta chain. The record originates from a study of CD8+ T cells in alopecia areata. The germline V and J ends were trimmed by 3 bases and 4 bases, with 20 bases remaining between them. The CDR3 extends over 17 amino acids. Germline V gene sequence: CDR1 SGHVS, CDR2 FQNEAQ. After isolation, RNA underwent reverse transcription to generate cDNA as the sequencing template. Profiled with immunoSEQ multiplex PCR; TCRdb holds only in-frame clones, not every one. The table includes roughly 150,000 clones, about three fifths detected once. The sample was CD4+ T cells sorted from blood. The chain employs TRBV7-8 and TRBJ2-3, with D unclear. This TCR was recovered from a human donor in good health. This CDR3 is CASSFRTGRTFADTQYF. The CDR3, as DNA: TGTGCCAGCAGCTTCCGCACCGGCAGGACCTTCGCAGATACGCAGTATTTT.